The sequence of this T cell receptor beta chain was determined in a study of Ad26.COV2.S vaccination and SARS-CoV-2 variants. Study information: Into the muscle, Ad26.COV2.S was dosed once or twice, 56 days apart. Study outcomes and limitations: While placebo recipients had lower spike-specific TCR breadth, vaccine recipients had more.

Generated by immunoSEQ multiplex PCR, the TCRdb table keeps only in-frame clones and is missing some. Among nearly 400,000 clones listed, 75% to 90% were seen once. As for treatment: some 20 received Ad26.COV2.S at low or high dose, single or two shots; several received placebo; per-sample allocation not given. Following the first vaccine or placebo injection, samples were taken on day 63. A Boston adult aged 18-55 years was the donor. The vaccine antigen was prefusion-stabilized Wuhan SARS-CoV-2 spike. Concerning this clone itself: Its specificity is unknown.

The trim removed 1 base at V and 6 bases at J, leaving 4 bases unmatched. CDR1 and CDR2 from the germline V gene are SGHTA and FQGTGA. This CDR3 contains 17 residues. The sequencing used peripheral blood, collected in a trial of Ad26.COV2.S vaccine versus placebo. The sequence derives from a person between 18 and 65 years old who received the Ad26.COV2.S COVID-19 vaccine or a placebo. V is TRBV7-3 and J is TRBJ2-1; 15 bases line up with TRBD2. The CDR3 bases are TGTGCCAGCAGCTTAAGAGGACTAGCGGGAGGGTCCAATGAGCAGTTCTTC. It is translated as CASSLRGLAGGSNEQFF.